This T cell receptor beta chain was profiled in a study of shared clonotypes between healthy human individuals. The CDR3 runs to 16 residues. CDR1 and CDR2 (germline): ENHRY, SYGVKD. With V trimmed by 7 bases and J by 5 bases, 11 bases remained unmatched. Produced via immunoSEQ multiplex PCR; TCRdb's table is partial and in-frame only. The profile shows millions of clones, approximately 94% of them singletons. V gene TRBV10-3 combines with J gene TRBJ2-3, with 11 bases that match TRBD2. Material for sequencing was naive CD4+ T cells sorted from blood. Subset described: CD45RA+ positively selected. The sequence was collected from a man aged 18 to 35 in good health. CDR3 amino acids: CAIMGLAGGFGDTQYF. The CDR3 region has the DNA TGTGCCATCATGGGCCTAGCGGGGGGTTTCGGAGATACGCAGTATTTT.